This T cell receptor (beta chain) was obtained from a study of tumor and adjacent non-tumor tissue in lung cancer. Overall study context: Patients comprised 12 adenocarcinoma, a couple of squamous cell carcinoma and 1 small cell lung cancer. Whole-study results and caveats: Normal lung showed higher cumulative top 100 clone frequency than tumor. Patients with more diverse tumor TCRs had worse survival.

Worth noting for this clonotype: No antigen is known for it. Since no conserved phenylalanine or tryptophan closes the CDR3, a read error is the likely cause.

TCRbeta libraries were built with three rounds of nested PCR, modified from ARM-PCR. TCRdb analysed the multiplex PCR reads with MiXCR anew, one entry per CDR3 protein. The sample includes 65,000 to 95,000 distinct CDR3 sequences, approximately 71% of them seen just once. The CDR3 length is 14 residues. Germline assignment: CDR1 MDHEN and CDR2 SYDVKM. This sample's RNA came from whole unsorted tissue. Newly diagnosed lung cancer patients had thoracic surgery in China, August–November 2014, without prior chemotherapy. Sequenced input: lung tumor tissue. V is TRBV28 and J is TRBJ1-2, with D perhaps TRBD1 (6 bases). The source is a woman aged 65 to 85 with non-small cell lung cancer. The CDR3 nucleotides read TGTATCAGCAGCCTTCAGGGGTCCCACTATGGCTACACCATC. Its translation is CISSLQGSHYGYTI.